The next 24 T cell receptor beta chains were all read from a single sample in a study of blood T cell repertoires in COVID-19. Only in-frame clones appear in the TCRdb table, and some are missing; sequencing was by immunoSEQ multiplex PCR. In the table there are some 160,000 clones, around three quarters of which are singletons. The sequenced sample was PBMCs or T cells enriched from blood (not recorded which). The receptors stem from a woman aged 70-85 years in a cohort exposed to, infected with or recovered from COVID-19 (not recorded which).

The chain carries TRBV28 and TRBJ1-4; maybe TRBD1 (6 bases). Germline V gives CDR1 MDHEN, CDR2 SYDVKM. This CDR3 contains 15 residues. V gave up 7 bases and J gave up 8 bases, with 20 bases separating them. The CDR3, as DNA: TGTGCCAGCAACAAGATTGGCAGGGGCAGGGAAAAACTGTTTTTT. Amino acid sequence: CASNKIGRGREKLFF.

The chain has TRBV5-4 and TRBJ2-1, with no clear D. Germline CDR1 reads SGHNT; CDR2 reads YYREEE (reference sequence). The CDR3 covers 14 residues. Trimming left V 2 bases short and J 2 bases short, with 8 bases between. CDR3 protein: CASSFLTAYNEQFF. CDR3 nucleotide sequence: TGTGCCAGCAGCTTCCTTACAGCCTACAATGAGCAGTTCTTC.

The chain combines TRBV5-1 with TRBJ1-3; TRBD1 matches 7 bases. Trimming at V came to 4 bases and at J to 3 bases, leaving 13 bases not matched to a gene. CDR3 size: 17 residues. Looked up from germline, CDR1 is SGHRS and CDR2 is YFSETQ. CDR3 sequence: CASSRQTGFGDGNTIYF. The CDR3 bases are TGCGCCAGCAGCAGACAGACAGGGTTTGGGGATGGAAACACCATATATTTT.

This chain joins TRBV18 and TRBJ1-2, with 11 bases aligning to TRBD1. The J segment lost 4 bases and the V segment lost 3 bases, leaving 1 base of the junction unmatched. The CDR3 consists of 14 residues. Germline V gives CDR1 KGHSH, CDR2 LQKENI. The CDR3 sequence is CASSPGTGGYGYTF. The CDR3 DNA sequence: TGTGCCAGCTCACCCGGGACAGGGGGCTATGGCTACACCTTC. Variable domain in full (rest from reference TRBV18 and TRBJ1-2): NAGVMQNPRHLVRRRGQEARLRCSPMKGHSHVYWYRQLPEEGLKFMVYLQKENIIDESGMPKERFSAEFPKEGPSILRIQQVVRGDSAAYFCASSPGTGGYGYTFGSGTRLTVV.

The chain employs TRBV12-3 or TRBV12-4 and TRBJ2-7, with 7 bases aligning to TRBD1. V lost 3 bases to trimming and J lost 5 bases; unmatched junction nucleotides: 4. CDR3 length: 13 amino acids. CDR3 protein: CASSFAQGNEQYF. The CDR3 DNA reads as TGTGCCAGCAGTTTTGCACAGGGGAACGAGCAGTACTTC.

The sample holds a few counts of this clone. The chain links TRBV19 to TRBJ2-5; 8 nucleotides agree with TRBD1. The V and J ends lost 5 bases and 5 bases, in that order; junction bases with no gene match: 7. The CDR3 is 14 residues long. The germline V gene encodes CDR1 LNHDA and CDR2 SQIVND (reference sequence). CDR3 nucleotide sequence: TGTGCCAGTAGTCCACAGGGGGGCCGCGAGACCCAGTACTTC. Translated: CASSPQGGRETQYF.

The J gene is TRBJ1-5, the V gene TRBV28, with 7 bases that match TRBD1. The CDR3 spans 15 residues. V lost 3 bases to trimming and J lost 1 base; unmatched junction nucleotides: 3. Germline V gene sequence: CDR1 MDHEN, CDR2 SYDVKM. The CDR3 loop reads CASSLGRGSNQPQHF. DNA for the CDR3: TGTGCCAGCAGTTTGGGCAGGGGGAGCAATCAGCCCCAGCATTTT.

The chain joins TRBV7-2 to TRBJ1-4, with D maybe TRBD1 (6 bases). The germline V gene encodes CDR1 SGHTA and CDR2 FQGNSA. The CDR3 consists of 14 residues. Between the trimmed V and J ends, which lost 1 base and 6 bases, there was a span of 9 bases. CDR3 coding DNA: TGTGCCAGCAGCTTAGACAGGGAAGATGAAAAACTGTTTTTT. Residues: CASSLDREDEKLFF.

The chain has TRBV28 and TRBJ2-7, with 9 nucleotides matching TRBD1. Losses at the gene ends were 2 bases for V and 4 bases for J; bases not matched to a gene: 3. Germline lookup yields CDR1 MDHEN and CDR2 SYDVKM. This CDR3 comprises 14 residues. The CDR3 coding sequence is TGTGCCAGCAGTTTAATGGGACAGGGTTACGAGCAGTACTTC. This translates into CASSLMGQGYEQYF.

This chain joins TRBV23-1 and TRBJ2-2; 7 nucleotides match TRBD1. Being an ORF, TRBV23-1 has a function that is uncertain. The CDR3 totals 16 residues. V was pared by 2 bases and J by 4 bases, with 7 bases of the junction left unmatched. The CDR3 is CASSQPYRGGTGELFF. In DNA form, the CDR3 reads TGCGCCAGCAGTCAACCCTACAGGGGTGGCACCGGGGAGCTGTTTTTT.

This CDR3 is CASGYRENYGYTF. As DNA, the CDR3 is TGTGCCAGCGGCTACCGGGAGAACTATGGCTACACCTTC. The chain is built from TRBV7-8 and TRBJ1-2, with D uncertain. The CDR3 runs to 13 residues. Germline lookup yields CDR1 SGHVS and CDR2 FQNEAQ. V was cut by 8 bases and J by 2 bases, with 12 bases left in between.

The CDR3 DNA reads TGTGCCACCAGCAGGTTCGGGACAGGGGGTAATCAGCCCCAGCATTTT. This codes for CATSRFGTGGNQPQHF. This chain connects TRBV15 to TRBJ1-5; TRBD1 matches at 11 bases. The CDR3 sequence is 16 residues long. Germline trimming cut 3 bases from V and 4 bases from J; bases unmatched to any gene: 5. In germline, CDR1 is LNHNV, CDR2 YYDKDF (reference sequence).

This sequence joins TRBV5-1 and TRBJ2-3, with TRBD2 identical over 7 bases. This CDR3 is 15 amino acids long. Germline V gene lookup returns CDR1 SGHRS and CDR2 YFSETQ. Trimming took 0 bases from V and 5 from J; bases not matched to a gene: 6. CDR3 sequence: CASSLAGTKVDTQYF. Written as DNA, the CDR3 is TGCGCCAGCAGCTTGGCGGGGACTAAAGTAGATACGCAGTATTTT.

As concerns this clone: The sample has other DNA sequences that encode this CDR3 too. The chain combines TRBV28 with TRBJ1-2, with 8 bases that match TRBD1. Unmatched junction bases numbered 5, after V lost 6 bases and J lost 5 bases. This CDR3 spans 13 amino acids. Looked up from germline, CDR1 is MDHEN and CDR2 is SYDVKM. In DNA, the CDR3 is TGTGCCAGCAGCCTCGGACAGGGATATGGCTACACCTTC. Translating gives CASSLGQGYGYTF.

The V gene is TRBV15, the J gene TRBJ2-3, with D unclear. This CDR3 contains 17 residues. Germline CDR1 LNHNV, CDR2 YYDKDF (reference sequence). Trimming stripped 0 bases from V and 0 bases from J, with 13 bases between. This CDR3 is CATSRDWASISTDTQYF. For the CDR3, the DNA is TGTGCCACCAGCAGAGATTGGGCCTCGATAAGCACAGATACGCAGTATTTT. Supplemented by reference TRBV15 and TRBJ2-3, the full variable domain reads DAMVIQNPRYQVTQFGKPVTLSCSQTLNHNVMYWYQQKSSQAPKLLFHYYDKDFNNEADTPDNFQSRRPNTSFCFLDIRSPGLGDTAMYLCATSRDWASISTDTQYFGPGTRLTVL.

V and J are TRBV4-2 and TRBJ2-7; perhaps TRBD1 as D (8 bases). The CDR3 loop spans 16 amino acids. Trimming pared 5 bases from V and 4 bases from J, leaving 21 bases between. Per germline, CDR1 LGHNA and CDR2 YNFKEQ. CDR3 residues: CASSSQGGQGAYEQYF. DNA of the CDR3: TGTGCCAGCAGCTCCCAGGGGGGGCAGGGGGCTTACGAGCAGTACTTC.

V and J are TRBV19 and TRBJ2-7, with a possible D match to TRBD2 (6 bases). The CDR3 consists of 14 residues. Per the germline V gene, CDR1 is LNHDA and CDR2 is SQIVND (reference sequence). V was trimmed by 3 bases and J by 2 bases, leaving 11 bases between them. CDR3 bases: TGTGCCAGTAGTATCGGGGGTGGGGCCTACGAGCAGTACTTC. This translates into CASSIGGGAYEQYF.

The J gene is TRBJ2-3, the V gene TRBV5-1, with TRBD2 as a possible D gene (6 bases). The CDR3 totals 15 residues. V lost 1 base and J lost 2, with 11 bases in between. Germline CDR1 SGHRS, CDR2 YFSETQ. The CDR3 loop is CASSLYGGPTDTQYF. CDR3 DNA: TGCGCCAGCAGCTTGTACGGGGGACCCACAGATACGCAGTATTTT.

The chain has TRBV5-1 and TRBJ2-4; D may be TRBD2 (5 bases). In germline, CDR1 is SGHRS, CDR2 YFSETQ. V was shortened by 3 bases and J by 4 bases, with 11 bases between the two germline ends. The length of the CDR3 is 14 residues. The CDR3 loop is CASSYRGIKNIQYF. The CDR3 bases are TGCGCCAGCAGCTACCGGGGAATAAAAAACATTCAGTACTTC.

The rearrangement joins TRBV7-2 to TRBJ1-2; TRBD1 is a possible D gene (5 bases). CDR1 is SGHTA, CDR2 FQGNSA, per germline. Trimming took off 3 bases at V and 8 bases at J, with 10 bases between the two ends. This CDR3 comprises 12 residues. The CDR3, as DNA: TGTGCCAGCAGCTTCCAGGGTCGGGGCTACACCTTC. Its protein product is CASSFQGRGYTF.

DNA for the CDR3: TGCGCCAGCAGCCCAGAAACAGGGCGAAACTATGGCTACACCTTC. This translates into CASSPETGRNYGYTF. The genes are TRBV4-3 and TRBJ1-2, with D maybe TRBD1 (6 bases). Germline assignment: CDR1 LGHNA and CDR2 YSLEER. V was pared by 4 bases and J by 2 bases, with 14 bases between. The CDR3 sequence is 15 residues long.

The rearrangement joins TRBV11-3 to TRBJ2-7; maybe TRBD2 (6 bases). V was clipped by 5 bases and J by 0 bases, with 17 bases between them. This CDR3 contains 16 residues. Looked up from germline, CDR1 is SGHNT and CDR2 is YENEEA. The CDR3 bases are TGTGCCAGCAGCCAAGAAAATAGGGGACTCTCCTACGAGCAGTACTTC. Amino acid sequence: CASSQENRGLSYEQYF.

V and J are TRBV27 and TRBJ2-7, with a possible D match to TRBD1 (5 bases). This CDR3 contains 14 residues. In germline, CDR1 is MNHEY, CDR2 SMNVEV (reference sequence). V lost 6 bases, J lost 6 bases, and 18 bases lay in between. The CDR3 nucleotides are TGTGCCAGCAGCCATGCCGACAGACCTACCGAGCAGTACTTC. Amino acid sequence: CASSHADRPTEQYF.

This clone was picked up a small number of times. This chain joins TRBV5-6 and TRBJ1-4; D is perhaps TRBD1 (5 bases). Germline lookup yields CDR1 SGHDT and CDR2 YYEEEE. This CDR3 has 14 residues. V was pared by 0 bases and J by 5 bases, with 8 bases between. The CDR3 spells CASSLAGRNEKLFF. The CDR3 DNA is TGTGCCAGCAGCTTGGCAGGGCGGAATGAAAAACTGTTTTTT.